This TCR beta chain was sequenced in a study of blood T cell repertoires in COVID-19 (TCRdb year 2020). About the full investigation: Samples from collaborators originated in the United States, Italy and Spain and spanned both the acute and convalescent phases of COVID-19. The prospective study material was composed of cDNA or gDNA derived from T cells, B-cell-depleted T cells, or PBMCs. The dataset comprised deeply sampled blood TCRbeta repertoires from subjects exposed to, actively infected with, or recovered from COVID-19. A freely available public database, intended as a resource for researchers studying the immune response to SARS-CoV-2, is where the repertoires were released. The samples were drawn from two sources: the first 160 participants of the ongoing ImmuneRACE study, and 1,254 subjects contributed by 6 global collaborators. Nearly every sample came with metadata listing a de-identified subject ID, COVID-19 status, age in years and sex. Where available, HLA class I and class II types were obtained from metadata supplied by the sample provider rather than from assay-based typing. What the study reported, not specific to this receptor: How much clinical and demographic metadata was included differed by source and by participant, and the metadata was provided uncurated.

Whole blood was collected in K2EDTA tubes by collaborating institutions according to the institutions' own protocols. For TCRbeta analysis, collaborators shipped samples as frozen whole blood, isolated PBMCs, or DNA extracted from either of those sample types. A word on this clone: Its specific antigen is unknown. Base qualities are not provided; no much larger clone lies one nucleotide away.

The immunoSEQ Assay, a bias-controlled multiplex PCR, was used to amplify TCRbeta CDR3 regions from genomic DNA. From the authors' description of their analysis: Within the assay, amplification of reference gene primers was used to estimate how many nucleated cells each sample contained. To quantify the absolute abundance of each unique TCRbeta CDR3 rearrangement, sequence reads were collapsed and filtered. For each sample, productive Simpson clonality was calculated by taking the square root of Simpson's diversity index across productive rearrangements. Here the immuneACCESS table is served through TCRdb, limited to in-frame sequences with V and J called. Missing clones are a known gap in these copies; in checked studies unresolved V genes cover under half, and the rest lacks a known reason. V, J and clone size are those of that table, while D and trimming were read from the DNA. The sample table holds roughly 63,000 clones, of which more than 60% were seen once. The ten largest make up around a tenth of the sample.

For CDR1 and CDR2, the germline V gene lists MDHEN and SYDVKM. V trim: 1 base; J trim: 8 bases; unmatched bases: 3. CDR3 length: 13 amino acids, cysteine to phenylalanine. Just the 39-base CDR3 DNA is kept, in frame starting at base 1. Sample: peripheral blood. In this chain, TRBV28 is recombined with TRBJ1-1; 8 nucleotides in the junction match TRBD1. This receptor was identified in a human donor in a cohort sampled during active COVID-19. Here is the DNA: TGTGCCAGCAGTTTATCAGGGGGCGGAGAAGCTTTCTTT. It translates to CASSLSGGGEAFF.